A selection of T cell receptor beta chains follows, all from one sample in a study of T cell responses to AZD1222 COVID-19 vaccine. Profiled with immunoSEQ multiplex PCR; TCRdb holds only in-frame clones, not every one. The table shows some 63,000 clones, with roughly 88% occurring only once. Sequences were derived from peripheral blood, sampled on day 0 of AZD1222 vaccination. The receptors come from an adult in good health. CDR3s include the opening cysteine and the closing phenylalanine or tryptophan.

>TRBV6-5
CASGATGARQPQHF
>TRBV5-4
CASSTDGPYGYTF
>TRBV11-2
CASSLGGLAGRNNEQFF
>TRBV5-4
CASSLRLATNEKLFF
>TRBV30
CAWARQYNQPQHF
>TRBV19
CASSGMDTSEQFF
>TRBV2
CASKQNTGELFF
>TRBV4-2
CASSQHQDRGSYGYTF
>TRBV5-1
CASSLVPGTTNTEAFF
>TRBV14
CASSQGVTDYGYTF
>TRBV7-8
CASSLAGVVHEQYF
>TRBV7-3
CASSLMRATGLVTGELFF
>TRBV20-1
CSASQGGENYGYTF
>TRBV4-1
CASSPWIYNEQFF
>TRBV28
CASRPGGRVDTQYF
>TRBV10-3
CAISANYEQYF
>TRBV7-9
CASSFLDRGELFF
>TRBV7-2
CASSASYEQYF
>TRBV7-9
CASSSGFGGYTF
>TRBV12-5
CASGLNEDTQYF
>TRBV6-5
CASSYRPGGTGNTIYF
>TRBV9
CASSGTGDQPQHF
>TRBV18
CASSPPSGTGNTIYF
>TRBV7-9
CASSPRRDPNYGYTF
>TRBV18
CASSHEGRETQYF
>TRBV7-2
CASSSGRHTEAFF
>TRBV7-9
CASSPEKDAGYTF
>TRBV11-2
CASSLARLAGDNNEQFF
>TRBV19
CASTGVWGQPQHF
>TRBV28
CASSFGAPVETQYF
>TRBV7-2
CASSSLIYNEQFF
>TRBV5-1
CASSLALGPEKTQYF
>TRBV7-3
CASSLSGSSYNEQFF
>TRBV28
CASSPRATSNTEAFF
>TRBV19
CASSISGNYGYTF